The clone carrying this TCR beta chain has a handful of counts. Antigen unknown. These data are taken from a study of T cells in Graves' hyperthyroidism and ophthalmopathy. V lost 2 bases and J 3 bases, leaving 11 bases between the germline ends. Germline assignment: CDR1 SGHRS and CDR2 YFSETQ. This CDR3 contains 14 residues. TCR beta CDR3 sequences were amplified from RNA transcripts. During a first-round RT-PCR of the TCR CDR3, the HTBI primer set was used. MiXCR, run by TCRdb on the multiplex PCR reads, gives a single entry per CDR3 protein. The sample holds around 260,000 distinct CDR3 sequences, around 25% seen once. General study findings and limits: In the blood, most expanded thyroid clonotypes above 0.001 appeared as well.

The TCR originated in a middle-aged man with Graves' hyperthyroidism that later progressed to Graves' ophthalmopathy. The chain carries TRBV5-1 and TRBJ2-5; D may be TRBD1 (5 bases). The sequenced material came from blood. CDR3 sequence reads: CASSFSDSKETQYF. In DNA form, the CDR3 reads TGCGCCAGCAGCTTCTCCGACAGTAAAGAGACCCAGTACTTC.